A selection of T cell receptor beta chains follows, all from one sample in a study of cytomegalovirus exposure and HLA in healthy donors. Clones were sequenced by immunoSEQ multiplex PCR, and TCRdb holds only the in-frame ones, with some missing. The sample has about 50,000 clones, over 75% seen once. What was sequenced was PBMCs. The receptors here all came from a boy aged 5-17 years in good health and CMV-seropositive. CDR3s include the opening cysteine and the closing phenylalanine or tryptophan. Fields, in order: clone size, V gene, D gene, J gene, CDR3 DNA, CDR3 protein. The D gene is left open where the match is weak. Part of the rows lack a size; the others show once, few, many or a class for expanded clones.

NA	TRBV7-8	NA	TRBJ1-1	TGTGCTACGAACACGAACACTGAAGCTTTCTTT	CATNTNTEAFF
NA	TRBV6-5	NA	TRBJ2-1	TGTGCCAGCAGTGGGAGTTACAATGAGCAGTTCTTC	CASSGSYNEQFF
NA	TRBV7-8	NA	TRBJ2-7	TGTGCCAGCAGCTTAGCGCTGGGGAGTTCCTACGAGCAGTACTTC	CASSLALGSSYEQYF
NA	TRBV19	TRBD1	TRBJ1-2	TGTGCCAGTAGTTGGGGACAGGGTAACTATGGCTACACCTTC	CASSWGQGNYGYTF
NA	TRBV6-1	NA	TRBJ2-2	TGTGCCAGCAGTGCTAACAGGAGGAACACCGGGGAGCTGTTTTTT	CASSANRRNTGELFF
NA	TRBV14	NA	TRBJ1-2	TGTGCCAGCAGCCAAGCGGGGAGCGGCTATGGCTACACCTTC	CASSQAGSGYGYTF
NA	TRBV11-3	NA	TRBJ2-2	TGTGCCAGCAGCTTAGGGTCCTCGGGAACGTACACCGGGGAGCTGTTTTTT	CASSLGSSGTYTGELFF
NA	TRBV2	NA	TRBJ1-1	TGTGCCAGCAGTGATTACATAAATTTGAACACTGAAGCTTTCTTT	CASSDYINLNTEAFF
NA	TRBV13	NA	TRBJ1-3	TGTGCCAGCACCTCTACAGGGCCTAGCTCTGGAAACACCATATATTTT	CASTSTGPSSGNTIYF
NA	TRBV27	NA	TRBJ1-1	TGTGCCAGTCGGACACCGAACACTGAAGCTTTCTTT	CASRTPNTEAFF
NA	TRBV19	NA	TRBJ2-1	TGTGCCAGTAGTATAGGACTGTTGAGGAGCTCCTACAATGAGCAGTTCTTC	CASSIGLLRSSYNEQFF
NA	TRBV7-6	NA	TRBJ2-7	TGTGCCAGCAGCTGGGGGGTCTCCTACGAGCAGTACTTC	CASSWGVSYEQYF
NA	TRBV4-2	NA	TRBJ1-6	TGTGCCAGCAGCCGCCTTCTCGCCGGGGATACTGATTCACCCCTCCACTTT	CASSRLLAGDTDSPLHF
NA	TRBV9	NA	TRBJ2-7	TGTGCCAGCAGCGCCGGAGTTGAGAGCTCCTACGAGCAGTACTTC	CASSAGVESSYEQYF
NA	TRBV5-1	NA	TRBJ2-7	TGCGCCAGCAGCTTGGCCGCGGGGCGGGGAGGATCCTACGAGCAGTACTTC	CASSLAAGRGGSYEQYF
NA	TRBV19	TRBD1	TRBJ1-2	TGTGCCAGTACCGATGGACAGGGGCGACTCTATGGCTACACCTTC	CASTDGQGRLYGYTF
NA	TRBV19	NA	TRBJ1-5	TGTGCCAGTAGCCCCCGCGGTTATAGCAATCAGCCCCAGCATTTT	CASSPRGYSNQPQHF
few	TRBV9	NA	TRBJ2-5	TGTGCCAGTACCCCATCCCAGCTTTCGGGAGAGACCCAGTACTTC	CASTPSQLSGETQYF
NA	TRBV6-5	NA	TRBJ2-7	TGTGCCAGCTTCGGGTCATACGAGCAGTACTTC	CASFGSYEQYF
NA	TRBV11-2	NA	TRBJ2-2	TGTGCCAGCAGCCCCGAAGGGGGTTGGGGCACCGGGGAGCTGTTTTTT	CASSPEGGWGTGELFF
NA	TRBV5-4	NA	TRBJ1-3	TGTGCCAGCAGCGCCGGGACTCCTATTTTCTCTGGAAACACCATATATTTT	CASSAGTPIFSGNTIYF
once	TRBV6-6	TRBD1	TRBJ1-2	TGTGCCAGCGGGCGACAGGGGTATGGCTACACCTTC	CASGRQGYGYTF
NA	TRBV7-9	TRBD2	TRBJ2-3	TGTGCCAGCTGGACTAGCGGGGGCACAGATACGCAGTATTTT	CASWTSGGTDTQYF
NA	TRBV5-1	TRBD2	TRBJ2-1	TGCGCCAGCAGCTTGGAACTAGCGGGGTACTACAATGAGCAGTTCTTC	CASSLELAGYYNEQFF
NA	TRBV27	NA	TRBJ1-4	TGTGCCAGCAGTGCGTACAGGTTTCCGAATGAAAAACTGTTTTTT	CASSAYRFPNEKLFF
NA	TRBV11-2	NA	TRBJ2-5	TGTGCCAGCAGGCCGATCGGGGGAGAGACCCAGTACTTC	CASRPIGGETQYF
NA	TRBV6-5	NA	TRBJ1-6	TGTGCCAGCAGTTACTCCTTAGTCGGTTCACCCCTCCACTTT	CASSYSLVGSPLHF
NA	TRBV7-9	NA	TRBJ2-5	TGTGCCAGCAGAGGAGGGGGCCCTAAATTTGGGACCCAGTACTTC	CASRGGGPKFGTQYF